These 10 T cell receptor beta chains were sequenced from one sample in a study of shared clonotypes between healthy human individuals. Here immunoSEQ multiplex PCR was the method, and the copy in TCRdb shows in-frame clones only, minus some. This sample has 110,000 or so clones, with around 66% found just once. Sequencing was carried out using memory CD8+ T cells sorted from blood. This sample's subset: CD45RO+ cells pooled with CCR7-negative TemRA cells. The receptors originated from a woman aged 25 to 45 in good health.

V and J are TRBV7-2 and TRBJ2-3; D remains unclear. The germline CDR1 and CDR2 sequences are SGHTA and FQGNSA. This CDR3 has 12 amino acids. Trimming cost V 3 bases and J 2 bases, with 3 bases left between them. The CDR3 DNA is TGTGCCAGCAGCTTGTACACAGATACGCAGTATTTT. Residues: CASSLYTDTQYF.

The sample holds a few counts of this clone. Other DNA variants within this sample encode the same CDR3. The chain is built from TRBV19 and TRBJ1-5; the D is unclear. V dropped 3 bases and J dropped 0 bases, with 9 bases sitting between them. The germline CDR1 and CDR2 sequences are LNHDA and SQIVND (reference sequence). This CDR3 contains 15 residues. This chain's CDR3 is CASSINSYSNQPQHF. The CDR3 DNA is TGTGCCAGTAGTATTAACAGCTATAGCAATCAGCCCCAGCATTTT.

CDR3 DNA sequence: TGCGCCAGCAGCTTGGATGTCAGGGGAGCTGAAGCTTTCTTT. This gives the protein CASSLDVRGAEAFF. The chain is built from TRBV5-1 and TRBJ1-1; D is perhaps TRBD1 (6 bases). The CDR3 extends over 14 amino acids. V shed 0 bases and J shed 6 bases, with 12 bases lying between them. Germline V gives CDR1 SGHRS, CDR2 YFSETQ.

V is TRBV6-6 and J is TRBJ1-4; 7 nucleotides agree with TRBD1. The CDR3 runs 15 residues. Trimming at V came to 2 bases and at J to 10 bases, leaving 10 bases not matched to a gene. Germline lookup yields CDR1 MNHNY and CDR2 SVGAGI (reference sequence). DNA for the CDR3: TGTGCCAGCAGTTACCCCCGGGACAGCGGTGGAAAACTGTTTTTT. Translating it yields CASSYPRDSGGKLFF.

The chain has TRBV5-1 and TRBJ2-7; TRBD2 might be the D (5 bases). Germline V gene sequence: CDR1 SGHRS, CDR2 YFSETQ. Trimming shortened V by 5 bases and J by 0 bases, and 9 bases separated the two germline ends. There are 13 residues in the CDR3. CDR3 region: CASRLGSSYEQYF. As DNA, the CDR3 is TGCGCCAGCAGGTTAGGGAGCTCCTACGAGCAGTACTTC.

The rearrangement links TRBV10-3 to TRBJ1-3, with D possibly being TRBD1 (5 bases). Germline V gene sequence: CDR1 ENHRY, CDR2 SYGVKD. There are 18 residues in the CDR3. Trimming took off 2 bases at V and 11 bases at J, with 28 bases between the two ends. The chain's CDR3 is CAISELPPGTYSFAAIYF. The DNA of the CDR3 is TGTGCCATCAGTGAGCTACCCCCTGGGACGTATTCCTTCGCGGCCATATATTTT.

The chain employs TRBV5-1 and TRBJ2-7; D might be TRBD1 or TRBD2, each matching 6 bases. V was trimmed by 4 bases and J by 3 bases, leaving 23 bases between them. The CDR3 length is 17 residues. CDR1 and CDR2 (germline): SGHRS, YFSETQ. CDR3 protein: CASSPGGLGGGFYEQYF. As DNA, the CDR3 is TGCGCCAGCAGCCCCGGAGGGCTTGGGGGCGGGTTCTACGAGCAGTACTTC. Based on the CDR3 plus reference TRBV5-1 and TRBJ2-7, the full variable domain is KAGVTQTPRYLIKTRGQQVTLSCSPISGHRSVSWYQQTPGQGLQFLFEYFSETQRNKGNFPGRFSGRQFSNSRSEMNVSTLELGDSALYLCASSPGGLGGGFYEQYFGPGTRLTVT.

The chain has TRBV13 and TRBJ2-7; D ambiguous. Germline loops: CDR1 PRHDT, CDR2 FYEKMQ (reference sequence). The CDR3 has 12 residues. V shed 6 bases and J shed 5 bases, with 11 bases lying between them. CDR3 sequence reads: CASSPSSHEQYF. Here the CDR3 DNA reads TGTGCCAGCAGTCCCTCGAGCCACGAGCAGTACTTC.

The chain has TRBV5-1 and TRBJ1-4; D is perhaps TRBD1 (5 bases). CDR1 is SGHRS, CDR2 YFSETQ, per germline. The CDR3 is 16 residues long. The V and J ends lost 5 bases and 12 bases respectively, with 26 bases between them. The CDR3 sequence: CASREIYKGTRRELFF. The CDR3 DNA follows: TGCGCCAGCAGGGAAATCTATAAGGGGACCAGGAGGGAACTGTTTTTT.

The V gene is TRBV30, the J gene TRBJ2-3, with D perhaps matching TRBD1 (5 bases). Per germline, CDR1 GTSNPN and CDR2 SVGIG (reference sequence). Trimming removed 1 base at V and 4 bases at J, with 18 bases between. This CDR3 is built from 16 residues. CDR3: CAWSAGGHGYPDTQYF. The DNA for the CDR3 is TGTGCCTGGAGTGCAGGCGGACATGGGTACCCAGATACGCAGTATTTT.